The present T cell receptor (beta chain) was sequenced within a study of CD8 T cells in ankylosing spondylitis. Study-wide results and limits: Some motif variants had been reported before (in reactive arthritis synovial fluid and blood). Seemingly characteristic of ankylosing spondylitis blood was a TCR beta motif consisting of under ten highly homologous variants. CD8+ by phenotype, disease-linked clones were relatively rare in peripheral blood. Matched ankylosing spondylitis synovial fluid reportedly contained a significantly enriched population of disease-linked clones.

Germline assignment: CDR1 DFQATT and CDR2 SNEGSKA (reference sequence). The CDR3 is 13 residues long. V gave up 3 bases and J gave up 2 bases; unmatched junction bases: 0. TCRdb processed the 5' RACE reads anew with MiXCR; each CDR3 protein has one entry. There are about 200,000 distinct CDR3 sequences in the sample; 13% occur only once, and 16% lies in the top ten. This clonotype has only a few counts. Its antigen is currently unknown. V usage is TRBV20-1 and J usage is TRBJ2-7; 11 bases line up with TRBD1. The sample was blood, either unsorted or a sorted T cell fraction (not recorded which). This sequence originates from a male donor with ankylosing spondylitis or in good health (not recorded which). DNA of the CDR3: TGCAGTGCTAGGGGACAGGGGGCCTACGAGCAGTACTTC. Residues: CSARGQGAYEQYF.